This is a list of T cell receptor beta chains from one sample in a study of T cells in Graves' hyperthyroidism and ophthalmopathy. TCRdb ran MiXCR on the multiplex PCR reads and lists one entry per CDR3 protein. In the table there are roughly 740,000 distinct CDR3 sequences, 16% of which are singletons. Material: blood. The receptors originated from a man aged 18 to 29 with Graves' hyperthyroidism. Both conserved end residues are part of each CDR3. A D gene is named only where the DNA matches it firmly. Size values are once, few and many counts, or a class for expanded clones, and some rows have none.

D gene	J gene	clone size	V gene	CDR3 DNA	CDR3 protein
.	TRBJ1-2	few	TRBV4-1	TGCGCCAGCAGCCAAGCGGGCCTCTCCTCGGGCTACACCTTC	CASSQAGLSSGYTF
.	TRBJ1-2	.	TRBV7-2	TGTGCCAGCCTTTATAAGGGGACAACCCACCCTTTGGGGGGCTACACCTTC	CASLYKGTTHPLGGYTF
TRBD2	TRBJ2-1	many	TRBV11-1	TGTGCCAGCAGCTTGGCCCTAGCGGGAGGTCGCTCCTACAATGAGCAGTTCTTC	CASSLALAGGRSYNEQFF
.	TRBJ2-3	many	TRBV6-1	TGTGCCAGCAGTGAACGAGGCGAGAATACGCAGTATTTT	CASSERGENTQYF
TRBD1	TRBJ2-5	many	TRBV10-3	TGTGCCATCAGTGAGCCGGGACAGGGCGGTGAAGAGACCCAGTACTTC	CAISEPGQGGEETQYF
TRBD2	TRBJ2-2	few	TRBV10-3	TGTGCCATCAAGGCTAGCGGTTTCGGGGAGCTGTTTTTT	CAIKASGFGELFF
TRBD2	TRBJ2-1	many	TRBV12-3/TRBV12-4	TGTGCCAGCAGTTTGACTAGCGTCTACAATGAGCAGTTCTTC	CASSLTSVYNEQFF
TRBD1	TRBJ2-5	few	TRBV20-1	TGCAGTGCCGCCCGAGGCGGGACAGGGAGGGTGGGGACCCAGTACTTC	CSAARGGTGRVGTQYF
.	TRBJ2-2	.	TRBV19	TGTGCCAGTAGTATAGGGGCTCTTCACACCGGGGAGCTGTTTTTT	CASSIGALHTGELFF
TRBD1	TRBJ1-1	.	TRBV7-2	TGTGCCAGCAGCTTAATTGCAGGGGGCGGATACACTGAAGCTTTCTTT	CASSLIAGGGYTEAFF
.	TRBJ1-2	.	TRBV7-9	TGTGCCAGCACCAATAACTATGGCTACACCTTC	CASTNNYGYTF
.	TRBJ2-2	.	TRBV3-1	TGTGCCAGCAGCCAAGGTTCGGGAGAGATGGCCGGGGAGCTGTTTTTT	CASSQGSGEMAGELFF
.	TRBJ1-1	many	TRBV29-1	TGCAGCGTTGAAGGGGTAGAAGGGGTCACTGAAGCTTTCTTT	CSVEGVEGVTEAFF
.	TRBJ1-1	many	TRBV7-2	TGTGCCAGCAGCAAGAGTGGTGGGAACACTGAAGCTTTCTTT	CASSKSGGNTEAFF
.	TRBJ2-7	few	TRBV30	TGTGCCTGGACTCGACAGGTAAACTACGAGCAGTACTTC	CAWTRQVNYEQYF
.	TRBJ2-3	few	TRBV19	TGTGCCAGTAGTATAGACCGGGGACCGAGCACAGATACGCAGTATTTT	CASSIDRGPSTDTQYF
.	TRBJ2-5	few	TRBV30	TGTGCCTGGAGTGTCGAGGGGTTTCTAGAGACCCAGTACTTC	CAWSVEGFLETQYF
.	TRBJ2-1	few	TRBV12-3/TRBV12-4	TGTGCCAGCAGTTTCATTGGCGGGTATTACAATGAGCAGTTCTTC	CASSFIGGYYNEQFF
TRBD1	TRBJ2-7	.	TRBV7-9	TGTGCCAGCAGCTTCAGATCGGGACAGGGGTACCACGAGCAGTACTTC	CASSFRSGQGYHEQYF
.	TRBJ2-7	many	TRBV28	TGTGCCAGCAGTTTTGGACTGAAGACCTACGAGCAGTACTTC	CASSFGLKTYEQYF
.	TRBJ2-7	.	TRBV29-1	TGCAGCGTTCTAAGCGCCTACGAGCAGTACTTC	CSVLSAYEQYF